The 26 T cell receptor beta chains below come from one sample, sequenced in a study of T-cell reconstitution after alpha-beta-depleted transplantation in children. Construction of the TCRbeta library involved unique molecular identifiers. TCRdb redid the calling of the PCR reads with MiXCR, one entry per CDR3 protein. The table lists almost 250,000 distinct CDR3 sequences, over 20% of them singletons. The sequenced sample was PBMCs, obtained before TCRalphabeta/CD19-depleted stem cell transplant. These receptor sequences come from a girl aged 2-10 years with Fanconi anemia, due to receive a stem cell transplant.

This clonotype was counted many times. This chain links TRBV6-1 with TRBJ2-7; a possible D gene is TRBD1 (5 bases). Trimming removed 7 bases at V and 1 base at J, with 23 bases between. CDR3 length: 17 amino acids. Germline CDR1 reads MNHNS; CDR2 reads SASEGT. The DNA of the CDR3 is TGTGCCAGCATTCCCACAGGAGTCAGGCTGCTTTCCTACGAGCAGTACTTC. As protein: CASIPTGVRLLSYEQYF.

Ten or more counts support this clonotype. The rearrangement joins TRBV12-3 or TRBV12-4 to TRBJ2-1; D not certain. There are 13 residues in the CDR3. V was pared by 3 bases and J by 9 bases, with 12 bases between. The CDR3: CASSLESEVEQFF. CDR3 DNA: TGTGCCAGCAGTTTGGAATCCGAGGTTGAGCAGTTCTTC.

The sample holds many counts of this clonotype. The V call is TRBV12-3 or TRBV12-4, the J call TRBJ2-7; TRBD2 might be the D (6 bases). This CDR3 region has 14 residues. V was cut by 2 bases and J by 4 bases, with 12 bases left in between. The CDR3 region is CASSLWRGQYEQYF. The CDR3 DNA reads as TGTGCCAGCAGTTTATGGCGGGGTCAGTACGAGCAGTACTTC.

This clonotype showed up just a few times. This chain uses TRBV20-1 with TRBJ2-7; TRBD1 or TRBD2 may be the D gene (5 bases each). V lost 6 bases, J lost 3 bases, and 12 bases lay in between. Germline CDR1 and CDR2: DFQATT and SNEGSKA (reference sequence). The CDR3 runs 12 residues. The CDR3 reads CSAMRGVYEQYF. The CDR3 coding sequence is TGCAGTGCAATGAGGGGCGTCTACGAGCAGTACTTC.

The CDR3 sequence is CATRDFYEQYF. The DNA of the CDR3 is TGTGCCACTAGAGACTTTTACGAGCAGTACTTC. The rearrangement links TRBV28 to TRBJ2-7; D gene ambiguous. CDR3 length equals 11 residues. V was shortened by 10 bases and J by 4 bases, with 11 bases between the two germline ends. The germline gives CDR1 MDHEN, CDR2 SYDVKM.

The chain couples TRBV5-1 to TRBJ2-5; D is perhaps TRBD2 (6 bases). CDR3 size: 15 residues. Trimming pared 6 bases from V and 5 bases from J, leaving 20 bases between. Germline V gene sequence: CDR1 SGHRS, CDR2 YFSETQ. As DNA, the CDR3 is TGCGCCAGCAATCTAGACGGCGGGAACAGGGAGACCCAGTACTTC. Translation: CASNLDGGNRETQYF.

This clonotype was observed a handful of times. In nucleotides, the CDR3 is TGCAGCGTTGATACGGGGAGCGACAATGAGCAGTTCTTC. This gives the protein CSVDTGSDNEQFF. The V call is TRBV29-1, the J call TRBJ2-1; TRBD2 is a possible D gene (5 bases). V lost 3 bases, J lost 5 bases, and 11 bases lay in between. CDR1 and CDR2 from the germline V gene are SQVTM and ANQGSEA. This CDR3 is built from 13 residues.

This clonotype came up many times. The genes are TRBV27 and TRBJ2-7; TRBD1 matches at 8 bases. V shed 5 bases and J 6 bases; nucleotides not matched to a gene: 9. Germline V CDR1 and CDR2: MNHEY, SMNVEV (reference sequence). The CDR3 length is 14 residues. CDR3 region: CASSEDRVLSEQYF. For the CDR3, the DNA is TGTGCCAGCAGTGAGGACAGGGTCCTCTCCGAGCAGTACTTC.

CDR3 in amino acids: CASSLIGDRGGYTF. CDR3 bases: TGTGCCAGCAGTTTAATAGGGGATCGGGGTGGCTACACCTTC. The rearrangement uses TRBV27 and TRBJ1-2; possibly TRBD1 for D (5 bases). This CDR3 has 14 amino acids. The V end lost 2 bases, the J end lost 7 bases, and 14 bases lay between the germline ends. Per the germline V gene, CDR1 is MNHEY and CDR2 is SMNVEV (reference sequence).

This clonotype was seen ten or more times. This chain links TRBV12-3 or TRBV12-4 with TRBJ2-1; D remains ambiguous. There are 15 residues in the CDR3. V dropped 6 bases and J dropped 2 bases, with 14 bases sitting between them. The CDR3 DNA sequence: TGTGCCAGCAGGCAGGAGTCTATTCCCTACAATGAGCAGTTCTTC. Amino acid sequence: CASRQESIPYNEQFF.

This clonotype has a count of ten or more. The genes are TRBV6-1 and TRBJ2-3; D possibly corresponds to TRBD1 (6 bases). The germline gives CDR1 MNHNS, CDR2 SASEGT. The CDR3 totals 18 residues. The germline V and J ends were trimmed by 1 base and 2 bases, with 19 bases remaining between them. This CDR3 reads CASSEVPGVPYFTDTQYF. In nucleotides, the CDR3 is TGTGCCAGCAGTGAAGTCCCAGGGGTCCCTTATTTCACAGATACGCAGTATTTT.

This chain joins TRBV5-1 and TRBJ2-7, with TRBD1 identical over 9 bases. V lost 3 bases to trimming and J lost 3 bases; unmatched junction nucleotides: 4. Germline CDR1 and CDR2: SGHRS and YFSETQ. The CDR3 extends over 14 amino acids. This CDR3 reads CASSSEGQGYEQYF. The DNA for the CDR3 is TGCGCCAGCAGCTCGGAGGGACAGGGCTACGAGCAGTACTTC.

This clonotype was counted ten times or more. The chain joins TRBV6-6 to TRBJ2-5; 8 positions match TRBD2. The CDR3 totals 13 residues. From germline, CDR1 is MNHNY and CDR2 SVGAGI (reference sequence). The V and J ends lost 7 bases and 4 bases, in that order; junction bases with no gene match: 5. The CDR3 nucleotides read TGTGCCAGCACCACGGGGGGGCCAGAGACCCAGTACTTC. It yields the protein CASTTGGPETQYF.

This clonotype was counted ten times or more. CDR3 bases: TGCAGTGCTAGGGTATACGGTACGCAGTATTTT. This gives the protein CSARVYGTQYF. This chain links TRBV20-1 with TRBJ2-3; no reliable D call. This CDR3 is built from 11 residues. V lost 3 bases, J lost 8 bases, and 9 bases lay in between. Germline V gene lookup returns CDR1 DFQATT and CDR2 SNEGSKA (reference sequence).

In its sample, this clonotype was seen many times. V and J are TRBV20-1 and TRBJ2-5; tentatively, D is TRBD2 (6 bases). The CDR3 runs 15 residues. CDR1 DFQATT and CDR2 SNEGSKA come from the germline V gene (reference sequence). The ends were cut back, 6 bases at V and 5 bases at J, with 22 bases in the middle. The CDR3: CSASPLGGTWETQYF. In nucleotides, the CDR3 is TGCAGTGCCTCCCCGTTGGGGGGTACGTGGGAGACCCAGTACTTC.

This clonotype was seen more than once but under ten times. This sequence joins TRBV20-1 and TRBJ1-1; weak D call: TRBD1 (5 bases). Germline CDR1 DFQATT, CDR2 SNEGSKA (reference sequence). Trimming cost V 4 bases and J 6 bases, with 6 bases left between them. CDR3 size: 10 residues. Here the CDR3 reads CSAKQAEAFF. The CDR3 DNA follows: TGCAGTGCTAAACAGGCTGAAGCTTTCTTT.

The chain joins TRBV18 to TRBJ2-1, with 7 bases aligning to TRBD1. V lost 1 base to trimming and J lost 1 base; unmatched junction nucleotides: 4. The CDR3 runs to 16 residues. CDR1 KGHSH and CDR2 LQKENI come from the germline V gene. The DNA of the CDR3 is TGTGCCAGCTCACCACGAACAGGGGAATCCTACAATGAGCAGTTCTTC. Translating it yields CASSPRTGESYNEQFF.

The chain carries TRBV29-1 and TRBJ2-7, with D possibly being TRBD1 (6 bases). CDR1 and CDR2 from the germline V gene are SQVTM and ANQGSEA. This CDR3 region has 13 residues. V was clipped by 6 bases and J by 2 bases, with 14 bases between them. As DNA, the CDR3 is TGCAGCGTCCGGGACACATGGGCCTACGAGCAGTACTTC. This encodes CSVRDTWAYEQYF.

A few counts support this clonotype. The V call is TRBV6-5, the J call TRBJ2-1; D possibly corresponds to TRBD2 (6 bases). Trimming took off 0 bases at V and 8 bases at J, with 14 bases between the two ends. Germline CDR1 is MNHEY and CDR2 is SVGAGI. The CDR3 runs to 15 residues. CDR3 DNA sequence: TGTGCCAGCAGTTACTCGAGAGTGGGGAGGTATGAGCAGTTCTTC. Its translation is CASSYSRVGRYEQFF.

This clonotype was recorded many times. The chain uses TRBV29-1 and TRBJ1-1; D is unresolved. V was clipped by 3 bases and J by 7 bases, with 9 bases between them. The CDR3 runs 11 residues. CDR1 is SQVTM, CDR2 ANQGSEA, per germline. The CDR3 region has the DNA TGCAGCGTTGACTTTGCCTTTGAAGCTTTCTTT. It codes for CSVDFAFEAFF.

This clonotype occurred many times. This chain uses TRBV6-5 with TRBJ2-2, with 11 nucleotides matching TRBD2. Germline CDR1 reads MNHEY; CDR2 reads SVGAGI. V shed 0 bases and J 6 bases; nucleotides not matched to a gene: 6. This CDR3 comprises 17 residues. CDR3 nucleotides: TGTGCCAGCAGTTACTCGGGGTTGGGACTAGCGGCCGGGGAGCTGTTTTTT. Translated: CASSYSGLGLAAGELFF.

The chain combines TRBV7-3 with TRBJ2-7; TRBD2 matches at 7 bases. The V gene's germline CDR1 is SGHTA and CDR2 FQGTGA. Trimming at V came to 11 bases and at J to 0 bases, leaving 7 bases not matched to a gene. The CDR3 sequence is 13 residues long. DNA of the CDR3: TGTGCCCAGAGCGGGGTAAACTCCTACGAGCAGTACTTC. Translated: CAQSGVNSYEQYF.

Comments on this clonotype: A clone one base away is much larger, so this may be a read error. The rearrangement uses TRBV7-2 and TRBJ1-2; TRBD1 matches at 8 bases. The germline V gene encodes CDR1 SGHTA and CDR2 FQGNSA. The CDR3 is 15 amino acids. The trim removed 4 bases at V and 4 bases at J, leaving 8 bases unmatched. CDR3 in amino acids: CASSSRTGSLYGYTF. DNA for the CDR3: TGTGCCAGCAGCTCACGGACAGGGAGCCTCTATGGCTACACCTTC.

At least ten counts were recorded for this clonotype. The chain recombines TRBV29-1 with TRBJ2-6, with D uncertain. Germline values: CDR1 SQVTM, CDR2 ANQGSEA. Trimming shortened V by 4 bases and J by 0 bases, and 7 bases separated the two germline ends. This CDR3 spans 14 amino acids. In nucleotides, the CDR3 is TGCAGCGTTGTACCTAACTCTGGGGCCAACGTCCTGACTTTC. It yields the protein CSVVPNSGANVLTF.

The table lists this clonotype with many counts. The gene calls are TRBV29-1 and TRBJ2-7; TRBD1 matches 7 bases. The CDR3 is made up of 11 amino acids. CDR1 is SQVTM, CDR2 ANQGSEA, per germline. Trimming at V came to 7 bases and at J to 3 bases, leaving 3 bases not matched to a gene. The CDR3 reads CSGGQDYEQYF. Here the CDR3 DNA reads TGCAGCGGAGGACAGGACTACGAGCAGTACTTC.

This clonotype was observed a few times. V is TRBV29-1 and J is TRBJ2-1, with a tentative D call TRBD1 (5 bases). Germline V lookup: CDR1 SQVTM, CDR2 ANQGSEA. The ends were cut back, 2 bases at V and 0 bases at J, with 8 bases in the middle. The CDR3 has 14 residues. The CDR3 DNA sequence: TGCAGCGTTGAAAGGGGCTCCTCCTACAATGAGCAGTTCTTC. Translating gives CSVERGSSYNEQFF.